A selection of T cell receptor beta chains follows, all from one sample in a study of T cell changes during pregnancy in multiple sclerosis. Produced via immunoSEQ multiplex PCR; TCRdb's table is partial and in-frame only. The table shows tens of thousands of clones, with roughly nine tenths occurring only once. Sequencing was performed on CD4+ T cells from peripheral blood mononuclear cells, taken in the second trimester of pregnancy. These receptors all come from a female donor in good health, enrolled as a control in a pregnancy study. Both conserved end residues are part of each CDR3. The order of the fields is V gene, D gene, J gene, clone size, CDR3 protein, CDR3 DNA. The D gene is left open where the match is weak. A row's size may be missing; if present it is once, few, many or a size class.

TRBV19,TRBD1,TRBJ1-5,NA,CASSIRTGYSNQPQHF,TGTGCCAGTAGTATACGGACAGGTTATAGCAATCAGCCCCAGCATTTT
TRBV7-2,NA,TRBJ1-1,NA,CASSPVENTEAFF,TGTGCCAGCAGCCCGGTAGAGAACACTGAAGCTTTCTTT
TRBV7-9,NA,TRBJ2-5,NA,CASSFGHTLRETQYF,TGTGCCAGCAGCTTTGGACACACTCTGAGGGAGACCCAGTACTTC
TRBV5-5,NA,TRBJ1-1,once,CASSFSRGNTEAFF,TGTGCCAGCAGCTTTTCCAGGGGAAACACTGAAGCTTTCTTT
TRBV7-3,NA,TRBJ1-5,once,CASSLTRDQPQHF,TGTGCCAGCAGCTTAACCAGGGATCAGCCCCAGCATTTT
TRBV5-1,NA,TRBJ2-2,NA,CASSSAGDTGELFF,TGCGCCAGCAGCTCGGCAGGGGACACCGGGGAGCTGTTTTTT
TRBV7-9,NA,TRBJ2-5,NA,CASSLAYQGQETQYF,TGTGCCAGCAGCTTAGCCTACCAGGGCCAAGAGACCCAGTACTTC
TRBV27,NA,TRBJ1-4,NA,CASSLFNYEKLFF,TGTGCCAGCAGTTTATTCAACTATGAAAAACTGTTTTTT
TRBV6-4,TRBD2,TRBJ2-2,NA,CASSRGLAGINTGELFF,TGTGCCAGCAGCCGGGGACTAGCGGGGATTAACACCGGGGAGCTGTTTTTT
TRBV9,TRBD1,TRBJ1-2,NA,CASSAGQGASYGYTF,TGTGCCAGCAGCGCCGGACAGGGGGCCTCCTATGGCTACACCTTC
TRBV6-5,NA,TRBJ1-5,few,CASRPTGLGQPQHF,TGTGCCAGCAGACCCACAGGGTTAGGTCAGCCCCAGCATTTT
TRBV6-5,NA,TRBJ1-1,NA,CASSMGRGTEAFF,TGTGCCAGCAGTATGGGGAGGGGCACTGAAGCTTTCTTT
TRBV7-3,NA,TRBJ2-4,NA,CASSPTGVGSKNIQYF,TGTGCCAGCAGCCCCACCGGGGTTGGGTCCAAAAACATTCAGTACTTC
TRBV10-3,NA,TRBJ2-5,NA,CAISPAGTRETQYF,TGTGCCATCAGCCCAGCCGGGACAAGAGAGACCCAGTACTTC
TRBV18,NA,TRBJ2-2,once,CASSLGQSLGELFF,TGTGCCAGCTCACTAGGACAGTCTCTCGGGGAGCTGTTTTTT
TRBV11-3,TRBD1,TRBJ2-2,once,CASSFGQGAGTGELFF,TGTGCCAGCAGCTTTGGGCAGGGGGCTGGCACCGGGGAGCTGTTTTTT
TRBV5-4,NA,TRBJ1-2,NA,CASSSTGDNGYTF,TGTGCCAGCAGCTCTACGGGGGATAATGGCTACACCTTC